This T cell receptor beta chain was identified during a study of blood T cell repertoires in COVID-19. Looking at the study overall: Italy, Spain and the United States were the sources of the convalescent and acute COVID-19 samples. T cells, B-cell-depleted T cells, or PBMCs supplied cDNA or gDNA.

Source study methods: Reference gene primer amplification in the assay estimated nucleated cell counts. Produced via immunoSEQ multiplex PCR; TCRdb's table is partial and in-frame only. That table supplies the V and J calls and clone size; D and trimming were determined from the DNA. The data hold 60,000 to 85,000 clones, with under 85% observed a single time. This CDR3 contains 18 residues. Germline V CDR1 and CDR2: LGHDT, YNNKEL (reference sequence). J gave up 1 base and V 1 base, and 6 bases lay outside the gene matches. The sequenced sample consisted of peripheral blood. This receptor was identified in a man in his 70s with acute or convalescent COVID-19. The chain employs TRBV3-1 (or the pseudogene TRBV3-2) and TRBJ2-2, with 10 bases matching TRBD2. The DNA for the CDR3 is TGTGCCAGCAGCCAAGCGGGATTAGCGGGAGGGAACACCGGGGAGCTGTTTTTT. It translates to CASSQAGLAGGNTGELFF.